Below, 15 T cell receptor beta chains from the same sample are listed, as sequenced in a study of cytomegalovirus exposure and HLA in healthy donors. PCR involved 60 Vbeta and 13 Jbeta primers. Libraries were prepared by immunoSEQ multiplex PCR; TCRdb keeps only in-frame clonotypes and omits some of them. The table includes about 150,000 clones, 65% to 80% detected once. What was sequenced was PBMCs. Receptors originate from a male donor in good health and CMV-seronegative.

This chain uses TRBV5-4 with TRBJ2-5, with 11 nucleotides matching TRBD2. With the DNA end fitting TRBJ2-7 better, the J assignment may be wrong. The CDR3 length is 15 residues. In germline, CDR1 is SGHNT, CDR2 YYREEE (reference sequence). The CDR3 spells CASSLSSGRSYEQYF. The CDR3, as DNA: TGTGCCAGCAGCTTATCTAGCGGGAGGTCGTACGAGCAGTACTTC.

The V gene is TRBV9, the J gene TRBJ1-2, with 10 bases aligning to TRBD1. This CDR3 comprises 14 residues. The V gene end was trimmed by 3 bases and the J gene end by 8 bases; junction bases not matched to a gene: 7. In germline, CDR1 is SGDLS, CDR2 YYNGEE. CDR3 bases: TGTGCCAGCAGCGCCTCCGGGACAGGGGTAGGCTACACCTTC. Translated: CASSASGTGVGYTF.

This clone was picked up a small number of times. The chain uses TRBV7-2 and TRBJ2-3; D is ambiguous. Deletions cut 3 bases from V and 2 bases from J, with 12 bases between. The germline V gene has CDR1 SGHTA and CDR2 FQGNSA. The length of the CDR3 is 15 residues. CDR3 nucleotides: TGTGCCAGCAGCTTCTTCTCCCTTAACACAGATACGCAGTATTTT. Protein sequence: CASSFFSLNTDTQYF.

This chain connects TRBV10-1 to TRBJ2-7; 7 bases match TRBD1. This CDR3 comprises 15 residues. V trimming: 8 bases; J trimming: 4 bases; junction bases outside the gene matches: 14. The V gene's germline CDR1 is WNHNN and CDR2 SYGVQD (reference sequence). CDR3 in amino acids: CASCIVRDSPYEQYF. The CDR3 DNA sequence: TGCGCCAGCTGTATAGTCCGGGACAGCCCATACGAGCAGTACTTC.

The rearrangement uses TRBV7-6 and TRBJ1-2; 11 bases agree with TRBD1. This CDR3 has 14 residues. Germline V gene data show CDR1 as SGHVS and CDR2 as FNYEAQ. The V segment lost 5 bases and the J segment 7 bases; nucleotides outside the gene matches: 6. The chain's CDR3 is CASSPGTGGPGYTF. Here the CDR3 DNA reads TGTGCCAGCAGCCCAGGGACAGGGGGTCCTGGCTACACCTTC.

V is TRBV7-6 and J is TRBJ1-4; a possible D gene is TRBD1 (5 bases). Germline V CDR1 and CDR2: SGHVS, FNYEAQ. V shed 2 bases and J shed 3 bases, with 13 bases lying between them. The CDR3 contains 16 residues. DNA for the CDR3: TGTGCCAGCAGCTTAATGAGTGCCAGGGCTAATGAAAAACTGTTTTTT. Translated: CASSLMSARANEKLFF.

The chain joins TRBV4-2 to TRBJ1-3; D uncertain. The germline V gene encodes CDR1 LGHNA and CDR2 YNFKEQ. Deletions cut 3 bases from V and 8 bases from J, with 14 bases between. This CDR3 is 14 amino acids long. The CDR3 is CASSQEIKEDTIYF. The DNA of the CDR3 is TGTGCCAGCAGCCAGGAGATAAAGGAGGACACCATATATTTT.

The chain links TRBV7-2 to TRBJ2-1, with 11 positions matching TRBD2. The V gene end was trimmed by 6 bases and the J gene end by 1 base; junction bases not matched to a gene: 14. The germline V gene has CDR1 SGHTA and CDR2 FQGNSA. CDR3 length equals 19 residues. CDR3 sequence reads: CASSPAPLAGGGSYNEQFF. Written as DNA, the CDR3 is TGTGCCAGCAGTCCAGCCCCCCTAGCGGGGGGAGGGTCCTACAATGAGCAGTTCTTC.

This clone was picked up a small number of times. This chain joins TRBV2 and TRBJ1-4; 9 bases match TRBD1. The V gene end was trimmed by 10 bases and the J gene end by 8 bases; junction bases not matched to a gene: 2. This CDR3 spans 11 amino acids. Germline-derived CDR1 and CDR2 are SNHLY and FYNNEI. CDR3 nucleotides: TGTGCCATGACAGGGGGGGAAAAACTGTTTTTT. As protein: CAMTGGEKLFF.

Here the CDR3 reads CASSVNGRAGYTF. The CDR3 nucleotides read TGTGCCAGCAGCGTAAATGGCAGGGCCGGCTACACCTTC. This rearrangement joins TRBV9 to TRBJ1-2; D is perhaps TRBD1 (5 bases). Germline V gene sequence: CDR1 SGDLS, CDR2 YYNGEE. Trimming took 1 base from V and 8 from J, leaving 12 bases between them. The CDR3 sequence is 13 residues long. Complete variable domain (other parts from reference TRBV9 and TRBJ1-2): DSGVTQTPKHLITATGQRVTLRCSPRSGDLSVYWYQQSLDQGLQFLIQYYNGEERAKGNILERFSAQQFPDLHSELNLSSLELGDSALYFCASSVNGRAGYTFGSGTRLTVV.

The V and J genes are TRBV10-3 and TRBJ1-5, with 7 bases identical to TRBD1. CDR3 length equals 14 residues. V dropped 3 bases and J dropped 5; count of bases not matched to a gene: 4. In germline, CDR1 is ENHRY, CDR2 SYGVKD. This chain's CDR3 is CAISDSGGYQPQHF. CDR3 in DNA: TGTGCCATCAGTGATTCAGGGGGGTATCAGCCCCAGCATTTT.

The V and J genes are TRBV27 and TRBJ1-2; TRBD1 aligns across 8 bases. CDR3 length equals 14 residues. J lost 4 bases, V lost 5 bases, and 6 bases had no gene match. The germline V gene encodes CDR1 MNHEY and CDR2 SMNVEV (reference sequence). The CDR3 spells CASSPHGQGYGYTF. DNA of the CDR3: TGTGCCAGCAGTCCCCACGGACAGGGCTATGGCTACACCTTC.

The chain employs TRBV5-6 and TRBJ2-1; 8 bases agree with TRBD1. This CDR3 comprises 13 residues. Germline-derived CDR1 and CDR2 are SGHDT and YYEEEE. V was pared by 4 bases and J by 5 bases, with 2 bases of the junction left unmatched. DNA for the CDR3: TGTGCCAGCAGCATGACAGGGGACAATGAGCAGTTCTTC. Residues: CASSMTGDNEQFF.

This clone was picked up one time. The genes are TRBV11-2 and TRBJ2-7; D is possibly TRBD2 (5 bases). Between the trimmed V and J ends, which lost 0 bases and 2 bases, there was a span of 11 bases. Germline assignment: CDR1 SGHAT and CDR2 FQNNGV. The CDR3 is made up of 15 amino acids. The CDR3 spells CASSLEASLTYEQYF. The CDR3 region has the DNA TGTGCCAGCAGCTTAGAGGCTAGCCTAACCTACGAGCAGTACTTC.

V is TRBV5-4 and J is TRBJ2-7; D gene unclear. Trimming cost V 1 base and J 2 bases, with 7 bases left between them. CDR1 is SGHNT, CDR2 YYREEE, per germline (reference sequence). The CDR3 length is 13 residues. The CDR3 protein is CASSLYTTYEQYF. CDR3 nucleotides: TGTGCCAGCAGCTTGTACACCACCTACGAGCAGTACTTC.